Presented here are 5 T cell receptor beta chains from one specimen sequenced in a study of PD-1 blockade in classical Hodgkin lymphoma. Repertoires were generated with immunoSEQ multiplex PCR, while TCRdb's copy carries only in-frame clones and drops some. The sample records 72,000 or so clones, approximately 94% being singletons. Autologous stem cell transplantation was followed by relapse in every patient, and brentuximab vedotin exposure varied. The material was peripheral blood mononuclear cells (PBMCs), obtained at baseline. The receptors shown here come from a human donor with classical Hodgkin lymphoma.

This chain uses TRBV7-6 with TRBJ2-7, with TRBD2 matching 8 bases. The V gene's germline CDR1 is SGHVS and CDR2 FNYEAQ. The CDR3 totals 16 residues. The V and J ends lost 1 base and 2 bases, in that order; junction bases with no gene match: 7. The CDR3 protein is CASSLDGAAGAYEQYF. Written as DNA, the CDR3 is TGTGCCAGCAGCTTAGACGGGGCAGCGGGGGCCTACGAGCAGTACTTC. The variable domain in full, completed from reference TRBV7-6 and TRBJ2-7, reads GAGVSQSPRYKVTKRGQDVALRCDPISGHVSLYWYRQALGQGPEFLTYFNYEAQQDKSGLPNDRFSAERPEGSISTLTIQRTEQRDSAMYRCASSLDGAAGAYEQYFGPGTRLTVT.

V and J are TRBV19 and TRBJ2-7; unclear D gene. Germline CDR1 is LNHDA and CDR2 is SQIVND (reference sequence). The ends were cut back, 3 bases at V and 0 bases at J, with 9 bases in the middle. The CDR3 extends over 14 amino acids. The CDR3 region is CASSIGQSSYEQYF. The CDR3 nucleotides read TGTGCCAGTAGTATCGGGCAGAGCTCCTACGAGCAGTACTTC. Combining the CDR3 with reference TRBV19 and TRBJ2-7 gives the whole variable domain DGGITQSPKYLFRKEGQNVTLSCEQNLNHDAMYWYRQDPGQGLRLIYYSQIVNDFQKGDIAEGYSVSREKKESFPLTVTSAQKNPTAFYLCASSIGQSSYEQYFGPGTRLTVT.

Here the CDR3 DNA reads TGTGCCAGTAGCCGAAATCAGGGCCACTCTGGAAACACCATATATTTT. Its translation: CASSRNQGHSGNTIYF. V usage is TRBV19 and J usage is TRBJ1-3; D possibly corresponds to TRBD1 (5 bases). The CDR3 extends over 16 amino acids. The V end was cut by 6 bases, the J end by 0 bases, with 15 bases between. Per the germline V gene, CDR1 is LNHDA and CDR2 is SQIVND (reference sequence). The variable domain in full, with the rest retrieved from reference TRBV19 and TRBJ1-3, is DGGITQSPKYLFRKEGQNVTLSCEQNLNHDAMYWYRQDPGQGLRLIYYSQIVNDFQKGDIAEGYSVSREKKESFPLTVTSAQKNPTAFYLCASSRNQGHSGNTIYFGEGSWLTVV.

The genes are TRBV28 and TRBJ2-5; D unclear. The CDR3 length is 13 residues. The germline CDR1 and CDR2 sequences are MDHEN and SYDVKM. V was cut by 5 bases and J by 2 bases, with 9 bases left in between. The CDR3 sequence: CASSGDGQETQYF. The CDR3 region has the DNA TGTGCCAGCAGTGGAGACGGACAAGAGACCCAGTACTTC.

V is TRBV27 and J is TRBJ2-1; 10 bases are a match to TRBD1. V lost 4 bases and J lost 15; bases outside the gene matches: 15. This CDR3 contains 15 residues. Per the germline V gene, CDR1 is MNHEY and CDR2 is SMNVEV (reference sequence). CDR3 loop: CASSSLQGQGRIRFF. The CDR3 nucleotides are TGTGCCAGCAGTTCCCTCCAGGGACAGGGGAGAATAAGGTTCTTC.